The 23 T cell receptor beta chains listed next were all sequenced from one sample in a study of CD8 T cells in Susac syndrome. The authors reverse transcribed about 0.5 to 1 ug RNA with random hexamers. TCRdb redid the calling of the immunoSEQ multiplex PCR reads with MiXCR, one entry per CDR3 protein. The top ten clones hold 0.3% to 0.45% of a sample with tens of thousands of distinct CDR3 sequences, less than 95% of them seen once. The sequenced sample was CD8+ T cells from PBMCs. The origin of the receptors is a human donor with multiple sclerosis.

Worth noting for this clonotype: Germline and junction disagree at one end, which may indicate a read error. This chain joins TRBV2 and TRBJ2-2; either TRBD1 or TRBD2 may supply D (6 bases each). From germline, CDR1 is SNHLY and CDR2 FYNNEI. This CDR3 contains 14 residues. The chain's CDR3 is CASKTGHGTGGLFF. CDR3 nucleotide sequence: TGTGCCAGCAAAACAGGGCACGGGACCGGGGGGCTGTTTTTT.

This chain links TRBV9 with TRBJ2-1; 7 bases are shared with TRBD2. V lost 1 base to trimming and J lost 10 bases; unmatched junction nucleotides: 2. In germline, CDR1 is SGDLS, CDR2 YYNGEE. This CDR3 has 12 residues. CDR3 amino acids: CASSVSSGEQFF. The DNA for the CDR3 is TGTGCCAGCAGCGTAAGTAGCGGGGAGCAGTTCTTC. Full variable domain (missing parts from reference TRBV9 and TRBJ2-1): DSGVTQTPKHLITATGQRVTLRCSPRSGDLSVYWYQQSLDQGLQFLIQYYNGEERAKGNILERFSAQQFPDLHSELNLSSLELGDSALYFCASSVSSGEQFFGPGTRLTVL.

The chain combines TRBV29-1 with TRBJ2-1; D call uncertain. Trimming pared 7 bases from V and 2 bases from J, leaving 12 bases between. The CDR3 contains 13 residues. Germline-derived CDR1 and CDR2 are SQVTM and ANQGSEA. CDR3 in DNA: TGCAGCGCTGAGAAGGTCGCCTACAATGAGCAGTTCTTC. Translated, it gives CSAEKVAYNEQFF.

This chain joins TRBV7-2 and TRBJ2-1, with D perhaps TRBD2 (6 bases). The CDR3 covers 11 residues. The V end lost 6 bases, the J end lost 9 bases, and 9 bases lay between the germline ends. Germline CDR1 is SGHTA and CDR2 is FQGNSA. CDR3 DNA sequence: TGTGCCAGCAGTATGGGAGGTGAGCAGTTCTTC. Encoded protein: CASSMGGEQFF.

With regard to this clonotype: A junction end diverges from the germline sequence, so it may reflect a read error. The rearrangement links TRBV29-1 to TRBJ2-1, with a possible D match to TRBD1 (5 bases). This CDR3 has 11 residues. Per the germline V gene, CDR1 is SQVTM and CDR2 is ANQGSEA. This chain's CDR3 is CSIERGNEQFF. CDR3 bases: TGCAGCATTGAAAGGGGCAATGAGCAGTTCTTC.

In the case of this clonotype: Compared with germline, one end of the junction differs, possibly owing to a read error. The chain has TRBV15 and TRBJ1-1; D unresolved. The germline V gene encodes CDR1 LNHNV and CDR2 YYDKDF (reference sequence). This CDR3 is 13 amino acids long. CDR3 nucleotides: TGTGCCACCAACAGAGATCTGGACACTGAAGCTTTCTTT. Protein sequence: CATNRDLDTEAFF.

In this sample, this clonotype turned up once. The J gene is TRBJ2-7, the V gene TRBV27, with a possible D match to TRBD1 (6 bases). This CDR3 is 14 amino acids long. Germline V CDR1 and CDR2: MNHEY, SMNVEV (reference sequence). The germline V and J ends were trimmed by 1 base and 6 bases, with 13 bases remaining between them. Here the CDR3 reads CASSLWVGAAEQYF. Here the CDR3 DNA reads TGTGCCAGCAGTTTATGGGTGGGGGCCGCCGAGCAGTACTTC.

This clonotype was seen just once. V usage is TRBV29-1 and J usage is TRBJ2-1, with D tentatively TRBD1 (5 bases). The germline gives CDR1 SQVTM, CDR2 ANQGSEA. This CDR3 comprises 14 residues. The germline V and J ends were trimmed by 4 bases and 7 bases, with 17 bases remaining between them. The CDR3 is CSVGPGQGGNEQFF. CDR3 nucleotide sequence: TGCAGCGTTGGCCCCGGCCAGGGTGGGAATGAGCAGTTCTTC.

This clonotype was seen only a few times. J is TRBJ2-7 and V is TRBV13, with TRBD1 identical over 11 bases. The V segment lost 4 bases and the J segment 7 bases; nucleotides outside the gene matches: 18. Germline CDR1 and CDR2: PRHDT and FYEKMQ (reference sequence). The CDR3 covers 18 residues. CDR3 coding DNA: TGTGCCAGCAGCTCTCTATCGACCCAAGGACAGGGGGCTCGGGAGCAGTACTTC. This gives the protein CASSSLSTQGQGAREQYF.

This clonotype was found once. The chain carries TRBV4-2 and TRBJ2-1, with TRBD2 matching over 12 bases. The trim removed 4 bases at V and 7 bases at J, leaving 8 bases unmatched. Germline CDR1 reads LGHNA; CDR2 reads YNFKEQ. The CDR3 has 16 residues. CDR3 bases: TGTGCCAGCAGCCTACTGACTAGCGGGAGCTGGAATGAGCAGTTCTTC. Amino acids: CASSLLTSGSWNEQFF.

In DNA form, the CDR3 reads TGTGCCAGCAGTTTGAAGGGGGTCAATCAGCCCCAGCATTTT. Amino acids: CASSLKGVNQPQHF. This chain connects TRBV27 to TRBJ1-5; D might be TRBD1 (6 bases). Trimming removed 3 bases from V and 3 bases from J, with 9 bases in between. Germline loops: CDR1 MNHEY, CDR2 SMNVEV (reference sequence). The CDR3 runs 14 residues.

This sequence joins TRBV13 and TRBJ2-4; perhaps TRBD1 as D (6 bases). The V and J ends lost 8 bases and 1 base respectively, with 27 bases between them. Germline V CDR1 and CDR2: PRHDT, FYEKMQ (reference sequence). The CDR3 length is 19 residues. The CDR3 DNA is TGTGCCAGCGCCAACAACGGGGATCGTGGCAGGGGCGCCAAAAACATTCAGTACTTC. It specifies CASANNGDRGRGAKNIQYF. The full variable domain, its missing parts supplied by reference TRBV13 and TRBJ2-4, is AAGVIQSPRHLIKEKRETATLKCYPIPRHDTVYWYQQGPGQDPQFLISFYEKMQSDKGSIPDRFSAQQFSDYHSELNMSSLELGDSALYFCASANNGDRGRGAKNIQYFGAGTRLSVL.

The chain joins TRBV7-9 to TRBJ1-3; D might be TRBD1 (6 bases). The germline V and J ends were trimmed by 4 bases and 0 bases, with 16 bases remaining between them. Per the germline V gene, CDR1 is SEHNR and CDR2 is FQNEAQ (reference sequence). The CDR3 sequence is 17 residues long. The CDR3 loop reads CASSSLTGTNSGNTIYF. Here the CDR3 DNA reads TGTGCCAGCAGCTCCCTTACAGGGACCAACTCTGGAAACACCATATATTTT.

The chain carries TRBV6-1 and TRBJ1-2; TRBD1 might be the D (6 bases). V was clipped by 4 bases and J by 4 bases, with 10 bases between them. There are 13 residues in the CDR3. Germline V gene lookup returns CDR1 MNHNS and CDR2 SASEGT. The CDR3 region is CASSGRTVYGYTF. In nucleotides, the CDR3 is TGTGCCAGCAGTGGAAGGACAGTCTATGGCTACACCTTC.

This clonotype was detected once. The chain combines TRBV20-1 with TRBJ1-5, with 10 bases aligning to TRBD1. CDR1 DFQATT and CDR2 SNEGSKA come from the germline V gene (reference sequence). This CDR3 has 16 residues. V shed 0 bases and J 3 bases; nucleotides not matched to a gene: 5. CDR3 in amino acids: CSARDTGTGVNQPQHF. The CDR3 DNA reads TGCAGTGCTAGAGATACCGGGACAGGGGTCAATCAGCCCCAGCATTTT.

The chain combines TRBV29-1 with TRBJ1-2, with TRBD1 as a possible D gene (6 bases). The CDR3 is made up of 16 amino acids. In germline, CDR1 is SQVTM, CDR2 ANQGSEA. V was trimmed by 0 bases and J by 5 bases, leaving 19 bases between them. The CDR3, as DNA: TGCAGCGTTGAAGATCCTAAGGGGGACCGTCGGTATGGCTACACCTTC. It codes for CSVEDPKGDRRYGYTF.

The chain couples TRBV13 to TRBJ2-7; either TRBD1 or TRBD2 may fit D (5 bases each). The V and J ends lost 5 bases and 2 bases respectively, with 13 bases between them. Germline lookup yields CDR1 PRHDT and CDR2 FYEKMQ (reference sequence). This CDR3 has 14 amino acids. CDR3 in amino acids: CASSPGGSTYEQYF. The CDR3 bases are TGTGCCAGCAGCCCTGGGGGTAGTACCTACGAGCAGTACTTC.

As DNA, the CDR3 is TGTGCCAGCAGTCTAGCCACCACTTACAATGAGCAGTTCTTC. Translating it yields CASSLATTYNEQFF. The genes are TRBV13 and TRBJ2-1, with a weak D call TRBD2 (5 bases). The CDR3 sequence is 14 residues long. The germline V and J ends were trimmed by 6 bases and 4 bases, with 13 bases remaining between them. Germline values: CDR1 PRHDT, CDR2 FYEKMQ (reference sequence).

J is TRBJ2-2 and V is TRBV10-3; D might be TRBD1 (6 bases). V was pared by 7 bases and J by 7 bases, with 22 bases between. The CDR3 runs 16 residues. Germline V gives CDR1 ENHRY, CDR2 SYGVKD. The CDR3 here is CAIKNPLTGIGGELFF. CDR3 coding DNA: TGTGCCATCAAGAACCCCCTCACAGGGATAGGCGGGGAGCTGTTTTTT.

The genes are TRBV6-2 or TRBV6-3 and TRBJ2-7; 10 bases align to TRBD1. V gave up 6 bases and J gave up 6 bases; unmatched junction bases: 8. The CDR3 spans 14 residues. The germline gives CDR1 MNHEY, CDR2 SVGEGT. In DNA, the CDR3 is TGTGCCAGCAGCCGCCCTGGGACAGGGGTCGAGCAGTACTTC. It encodes CASSRPGTGVEQYF.

The rearrangement uses TRBV27 and TRBJ2-4, with 8 bases identical to TRBD2. The CDR3 sequence is 16 residues long. Germline CDR1 is MNHEY and CDR2 is SMNVEV (reference sequence). V lost 3 bases and J lost 1; bases outside the gene matches: 5. CDR3 loop: CASSFGGGGAKNIQYF. The DNA of the CDR3 is TGTGCCAGCAGTTTCGGTGGCGGGGGGGCCAAAAACATTCAGTACTTC.

The chain recombines TRBV30 with TRBJ1-1; possibly TRBD1 for D (5 bases). Deletions cut 3 bases from V and 1 base from J, with 9 bases between. The CDR3 extends over 13 amino acids. The V gene's germline CDR1 is GTSNPN and CDR2 SVGIG (reference sequence). The CDR3, as DNA: TGTGCCTGGAGAGCGACAGAGAACACTGAAGCTTTCTTT. Encoded protein: CAWRATENTEAFF.

The chain links TRBV30 to TRBJ2-2; tentative D call: TRBD1 (6 bases). Germline CDR1 GTSNPN, CDR2 SVGIG (reference sequence). This CDR3 has 12 residues. The V end was cut by 8 bases, the J end by 8 bases, with 15 bases between. The CDR3 coding sequence is TGTGCCGCACAGGGTTTGAGTGGGGAGCTGTTTTTT. Encoded protein: CAAQGLSGELFF.